This T cell receptor beta chain originates from a study of blood T cell repertoires in COVID-19. Assay used: immunoSEQ multiplex PCR; TCRdb lists only in-frame clones, some missing. The sample contains over 95,000 clones, approximately 88% of which appear only once. The CDR3 has 15 amino acids. V lost 6 bases and J lost 0; bases outside the gene matches: 6. CDR1 and CDR2 (germline): MNHEY, SMNVEV (reference sequence). Sequencing input: peripheral blood. The chain carries TRBV27 and TRBJ1-1, with 8 positions matching TRBD1. The sequence was obtained from a woman in her 40s with acute or convalescent COVID-19. The CDR3 coding sequence is TGTGCCAGCAGACGACAGGACAGGGTGAACACTGAAGCTTTCTTT. Translating it yields CASRRQDRVNTEAFF.